This record covers a single TCR beta chain. Profiled with immunoSEQ multiplex PCR; TCRdb holds only in-frame clones, not every one. The top ten clones hold roughly 14% of a sample with around 12,000 clones, about 86% of them seen once. These data are taken from a study of T cell changes during pregnancy in multiple sclerosis. Germline V gene data show CDR1 as SGHDT and CDR2 as YYEEEE. With V trimmed by 0 bases and J by 1 base, 5 bases remained unmatched. The CDR3 length is 16 residues. The gene calls are TRBV5-6 and TRBJ1-1; TRBD1 aligns across 8 bases. The receptor's source is a female donor in good health, enrolled as a control in a pregnancy study. The source was CD8+ T cells from peripheral blood mononuclear cells, collected in the second trimester of pregnancy. For the CDR3, the DNA is TGTGCCAGCAGCTTGGCCCGGACAGGGCGGAACACTGAAGCTTTCTTT. Translated: CASSLARTGRNTEAFF.